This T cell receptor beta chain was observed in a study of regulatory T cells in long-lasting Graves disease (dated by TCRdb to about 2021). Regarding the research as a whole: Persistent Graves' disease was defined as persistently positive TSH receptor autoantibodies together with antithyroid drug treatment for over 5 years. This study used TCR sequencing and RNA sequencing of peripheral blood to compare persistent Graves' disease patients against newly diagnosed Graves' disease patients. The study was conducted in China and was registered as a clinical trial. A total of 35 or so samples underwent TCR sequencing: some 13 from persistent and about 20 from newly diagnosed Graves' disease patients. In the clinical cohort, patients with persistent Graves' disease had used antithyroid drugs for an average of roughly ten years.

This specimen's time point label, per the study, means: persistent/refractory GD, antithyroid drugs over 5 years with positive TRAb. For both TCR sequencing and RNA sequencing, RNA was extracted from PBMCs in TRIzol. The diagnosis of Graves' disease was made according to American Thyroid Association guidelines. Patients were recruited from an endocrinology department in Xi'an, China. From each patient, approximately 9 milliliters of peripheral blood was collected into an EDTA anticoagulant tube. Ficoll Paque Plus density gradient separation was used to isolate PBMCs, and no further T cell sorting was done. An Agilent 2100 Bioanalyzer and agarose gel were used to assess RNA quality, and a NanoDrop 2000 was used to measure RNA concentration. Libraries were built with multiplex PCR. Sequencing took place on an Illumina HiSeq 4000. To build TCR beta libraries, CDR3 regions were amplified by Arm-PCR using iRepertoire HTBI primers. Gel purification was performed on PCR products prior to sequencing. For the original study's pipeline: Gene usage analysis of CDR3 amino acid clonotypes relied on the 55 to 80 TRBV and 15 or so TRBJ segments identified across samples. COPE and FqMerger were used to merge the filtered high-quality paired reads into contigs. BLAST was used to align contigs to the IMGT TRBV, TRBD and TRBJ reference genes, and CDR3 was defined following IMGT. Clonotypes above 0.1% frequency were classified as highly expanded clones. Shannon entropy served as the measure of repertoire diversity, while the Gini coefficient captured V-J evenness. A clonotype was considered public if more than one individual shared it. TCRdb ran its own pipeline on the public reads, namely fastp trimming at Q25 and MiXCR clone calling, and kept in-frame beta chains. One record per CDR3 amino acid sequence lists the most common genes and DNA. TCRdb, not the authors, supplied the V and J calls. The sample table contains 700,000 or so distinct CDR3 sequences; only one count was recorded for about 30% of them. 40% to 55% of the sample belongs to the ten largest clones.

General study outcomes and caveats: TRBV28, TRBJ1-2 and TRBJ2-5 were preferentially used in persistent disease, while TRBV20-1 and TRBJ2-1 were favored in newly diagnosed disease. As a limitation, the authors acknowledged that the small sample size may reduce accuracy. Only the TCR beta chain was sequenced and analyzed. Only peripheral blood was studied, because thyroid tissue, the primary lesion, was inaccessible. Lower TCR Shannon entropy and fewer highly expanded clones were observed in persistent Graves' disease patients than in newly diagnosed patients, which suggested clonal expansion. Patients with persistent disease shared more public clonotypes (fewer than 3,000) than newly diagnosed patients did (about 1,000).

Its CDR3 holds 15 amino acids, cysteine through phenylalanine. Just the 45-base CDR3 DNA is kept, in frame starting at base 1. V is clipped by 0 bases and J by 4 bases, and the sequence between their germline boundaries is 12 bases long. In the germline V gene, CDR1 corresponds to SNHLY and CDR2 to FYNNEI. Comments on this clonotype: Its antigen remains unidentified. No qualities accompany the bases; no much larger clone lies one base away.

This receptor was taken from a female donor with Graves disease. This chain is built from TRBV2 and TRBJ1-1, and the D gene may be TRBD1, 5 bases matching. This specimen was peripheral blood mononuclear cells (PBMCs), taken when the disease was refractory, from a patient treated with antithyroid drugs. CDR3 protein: CASSEAKGFGTEAFF. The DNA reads TGTGCCAGCAGTGAAGCGAAGGGGTTCGGCACTGAAGCTTTCTTT. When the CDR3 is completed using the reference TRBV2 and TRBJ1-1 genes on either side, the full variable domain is EPEVTQTPSHQVTQMGQEVILRCVPISNHLYFYWYRQILGQKVEFLVSFYNNEISEKSEIFDDQFSVERPDGSNFTLKIRSTKLEDSAMYFCASSEAKGFGTEAFFGQGTRLTVV.